Below, one T cell receptor (beta chain) is given with its context. The antigen is not known. This entry is derived from a study of cytomegalovirus exposure and HLA in healthy donors. 13 Jbeta primers and 60 Vbeta primers were used for the PCR. Method: immunoSEQ multiplex PCR; TCRdb's copy keeps in-frame clones and lacks some. Of just over 200,000 clones in the sample, 70% were seen once. Trimming took 8 bases from V and 6 from J, leaving 16 bases between them. The V gene's germline CDR1 is MNHEY and CDR2 SMNVEV (reference sequence). This CDR3 is 14 amino acids long. Study-level points and caveats: Reportedly, cytomegalovirus status was diagnosed with high sensitivity and specificity. From TCR beta sequences, most subjects' HLA-A and HLA-B alleles were reportedly predicted accurately. Within the data, a cluster of highly shared sequence variants was likely a sequencing artifact.

The sequence was collected from a man aged 35 to 55 in good health and CMV-seropositive. Sequenced material: PBMCs. J is TRBJ1-4 and V is TRBV27; TRBD1 might be the D (5 bases). The CDR3 reads CASSPALGDEKLFF. The DNA for the CDR3 is TGTGCCAGCTCTCCAGCCTTAGGGGATGAAAAACTGTTTTTT.